The 15 T cell receptor beta chains in this list originate from one sample, sequenced in a study of cytomegalovirus exposure and HLA in healthy donors. Use of 60 Vbeta and 13 Jbeta primers characterized the PCR. Only in-frame clones appear in the TCRdb table, and some are missing; sequencing was by immunoSEQ multiplex PCR. This table has approximately 140,000 clones, 75% to 85% appearing once. Sequenced: PBMCs. These receptors were obtained from a woman aged 40 to 50 in good health and CMV-seropositive.

The chain couples TRBV18 to TRBJ2-3; 7 bases are shared with TRBD2. The germline gives CDR1 KGHSH, CDR2 LQKENI. The trim removed 0 bases at V and 0 bases at J, leaving 3 bases unmatched. The CDR3 loop spans 16 amino acids. This CDR3 reads CASSPPGGSSTDTQYF. The CDR3 DNA follows: TGTGCCAGCTCACCACCTGGCGGGAGTAGCACAGATACGCAGTATTTT.

This chain uses TRBV28 with TRBJ1-1, with D perhaps matching TRBD1 (5 bases). In germline, CDR1 is MDHEN, CDR2 SYDVKM. The CDR3 totals 15 residues. Trimming pared 7 bases from V and 3 bases from J, leaving 18 bases between. In DNA form, the CDR3 reads TGTGCCAGCACCCCCGGCCGGGGGATGGACACTGAAGCTTTCTTT. It specifies CASTPGRGMDTEAFF.

The chain uses TRBV7-9 and TRBJ2-2, with a possible D match to TRBD2 (6 bases). Germline CDR1 is SEHNR and CDR2 is FQNEAQ (reference sequence). With 8 bases removed from V and 6 bases from J, the gap between germline ends came to 10 bases. This CDR3 comprises 12 residues. This CDR3 is CASGRGSGELFF. The CDR3 DNA reads TGTGCCAGCGGACGGGGGTCCGGGGAGCTGTTTTTT.

The chain combines TRBV10-3 with TRBJ2-1; 9 positions match TRBD2. CDR1 ENHRY and CDR2 SYGVKD come from the germline V gene. The V and J ends lost 8 bases and 10 bases, in that order; junction bases with no gene match: 12. The CDR3 has 14 amino acids. CDR3 residues: CAIRGAGGLREQFF. In DNA form, the CDR3 reads TGTGCCATCCGAGGGGCGGGAGGGCTTCGGGAGCAGTTCTTC.

This clone has just a few counts. The chain recombines TRBV19 with TRBJ1-2; D gene uncertain. Germline V gene lookup returns CDR1 LNHDA and CDR2 SQIVND (reference sequence). V dropped 6 bases and J dropped 4 bases, with 18 bases sitting between them. This CDR3 has 15 residues. This CDR3 reads CASSHHRAQLYGYTF. The CDR3 DNA sequence: TGTGCCAGTAGCCACCACAGAGCCCAACTCTATGGCTACACCTTC.

The J gene is TRBJ2-5, the V gene TRBV7-9; D gene uncertain. Per the germline V gene, CDR1 is SEHNR and CDR2 is FQNEAQ (reference sequence). The CDR3 is made up of 11 amino acids. Trimming took 10 bases from V and 5 from J, leaving 11 bases between them. The CDR3 sequence is CATDNLETQYF. CDR3 sequence (DNA): TGTGCCACCGACAATTTGGAGACCCAGTACTTC.

This sequence joins TRBV18 and TRBJ2-5; 8 nucleotides match TRBD1. Trimming cost V 4 bases and J 5 bases; bases outside gene matches: 6. The germline gives CDR1 KGHSH, CDR2 LQKENI. The CDR3 is 14 residues long. The CDR3 sequence: CASSLRTGRETQYF. Written as DNA, the CDR3 is TGTGCCAGCTCACTTAGGACAGGGCGGGAGACCCAGTACTTC.

V and J are TRBV2 and TRBJ2-1; D is unresolved. Germline V gives CDR1 SNHLY, CDR2 FYNNEI. This CDR3 is 15 amino acids long. The V end lost 7 bases, the J end lost 0 bases, and 13 bases lay between the germline ends. CDR3: CASISDHSSYNEQFF. The CDR3 nucleotides are TGTGCCAGCATCTCCGACCACAGCTCCTACAATGAGCAGTTCTTC.

In DNA, the CDR3 is TGTGCCAGCATCCAGGTGGGGGCAGGCCAGCCCCAGCATTTT. Translating it yields CASIQVGAGQPQHF. The chain couples TRBV6-5 to TRBJ1-5; perhaps TRBD1 as D (6 bases). The CDR3 covers 14 residues. V was shortened by 7 bases and J by 7 bases, with 17 bases between the two germline ends. Germline CDR1 MNHEY, CDR2 SVGAGI.

V usage is TRBV28 and J usage is TRBJ1-2, with D maybe TRBD1 (5 bases). CDR1 is MDHEN and CDR2 is SYDVKM in the germline V gene. V was clipped by 10 bases and J by 8 bases, with 20 bases between them. The CDR3 spans 13 residues. CDR3 DNA sequence: TGTGCCACCGGGGAGGGGCGCCGGGGGGGCTACACCTTC. Its translation: CATGEGRRGGYTF.

The chain employs TRBV19 and TRBJ1-2; no firm D call. V gave up 3 bases and J gave up 4 bases, with 12 bases separating them. Germline CDR1 LNHDA, CDR2 SQIVND (reference sequence). This CDR3 comprises 14 residues. The CDR3 bases are TGTGCCAGTAGTATCTGGAGGGAAGGCTATGGCTACACCTTC. Translating gives CASSIWREGYGYTF.

This chain links TRBV7-9 with TRBJ2-1, with 8 bases matching TRBD2. Germline V gene data show CDR1 as SEHNR and CDR2 as FQNEAQ (reference sequence). The CDR3 runs 15 residues. Germline trimming cut 4 bases from V and 5 bases from J; bases unmatched to any gene: 7. The CDR3, as DNA: TGTGCCAGCAGCTCCGCGACTAGCGCCCACAATGAGCAGTTCTTC. This sequence encodes CASSSATSAHNEQFF.

This clone appeared a single time. The rearrangement links TRBV9 to TRBJ2-2, with a possible D match to TRBD2 (5 bases). In germline, CDR1 is SGDLS, CDR2 YYNGEE. The V end lost 3 bases, the J end lost 4 bases, and 7 bases lay between the germline ends. The length of the CDR3 is 13 residues. CDR3 residues: CASSEDFTGELFF. CDR3 nucleotides: TGTGCCAGCAGCGAGGACTTCACCGGGGAGCTGTTTTTT.

The rearrangement joins TRBV19 to TRBJ2-1; TRBD2 agrees at 8 bases. This CDR3 region has 14 residues. With 3 bases clipped from V and 9 bases from J, the junction kept 7 bases outside the gene matches. The V gene's germline CDR1 is LNHDA and CDR2 SQIVND (reference sequence). The CDR3 bases are TGTGCCAGTAGTATCTTCGGGGGGGATGGTGAGCAGTTCTTC. It yields the protein CASSIFGGDGEQFF.

V and J are TRBV6-5 and TRBJ1-5; D gene unclear. Germline-derived CDR1 and CDR2 are MNHEY and SVGAGI. V was trimmed by 3 bases and J by 5 bases, leaving 8 bases between them. The CDR3 has 13 amino acids. The CDR3 protein is CASSYSQDQPQHF. CDR3 DNA sequence: TGTGCCAGCAGTTATTCCCAGGATCAGCCCCAGCATTTT.